The 12 T cell receptor beta chains presented below share a single source sample, sequenced in a study of T-cell reconstitution after alpha-beta-depleted transplantation in children. This sample's TCRbeta library carried unique molecular identifier barcodes. One entry per CDR3 protein, called by TCRdb with MiXCR from the PCR reads. The table shows fewer than 700,000 distinct CDR3 sequences, with around 13% occurring only once. The sample was PBMCs, mostly from graft donor cells, taken 360 days after TCRalphabeta/CD19-depleted stem cell transplant. These receptors all stem from a male patient younger than 18 who had a stem cell transplant for acute myeloid leukemia, so the T cells may come from the graft donor.

This clonotype was observed a handful of times. V gene TRBV12-3 or TRBV12-4 combines with J gene TRBJ2-4; unclear D gene. V shed 1 base and J shed 0 bases, with 13 bases lying between them. There are 17 residues in the CDR3. The CDR3 protein is CASSLEGGFLAKNIQYF. The CDR3 coding sequence is TGTGCCAGCAGTTTAGAAGGCGGATTCTTAGCCAAAAACATTCAGTACTTC.

The chain joins TRBV11-2 to TRBJ2-1; the match to TRBD2 covers 12 bases. Losses at the gene ends were 3 bases for V and 15 bases for J; bases not matched to a gene: 9. The length of the CDR3 is 14 residues. Germline V gene sequence: CDR1 SGHAT, CDR2 FQNNGV. The CDR3 coding sequence is TGTGCCAGCAGCTTGACTAGCGGGAGTTCTTCTCCGTTCTTC. Its protein product is CASSLTSGSSSPFF.

This chain joins TRBV20-1 and TRBJ2-7, with a weak D call TRBD1 (6 bases). V was shortened by 2 bases and J by 3 bases, with 14 bases between the two germline ends. Germline lookup yields CDR1 DFQATT and CDR2 SNEGSKA (reference sequence). The CDR3 loop spans 14 amino acids. Written as DNA, the CDR3 is TGCAGTGCTAGAACCAGGGGCATGATCTACGAGCAGTACTTC. It is translated as CSARTRGMIYEQYF.

The chain links TRBV30 to TRBJ1-2, with 8 bases that match TRBD1. CDR1 GTSNPN and CDR2 SVGIG come from the germline V gene (reference sequence). The length of the CDR3 is 15 residues. Losses at the gene ends were 2 bases for V and 1 base for J; bases not matched to a gene: 6. The CDR3 bases are TGTGCCTGGAGTCTCAGGGGGCCTATTAACTATGGCTACACCTTC. It is translated as CAWSLRGPINYGYTF.

This clonotype was seen a handful of times. For the CDR3, the DNA is TGTGCCAGCAGCTTTGAGGACAGTCTTCGGGAGTTCTTC. Encoded protein: CASSFEDSLREFF. The genes are TRBV7-9 and TRBJ2-1, with TRBD1 as a possible D gene (6 bases). Trimming stripped 3 bases from V and 14 bases from J, with 17 bases between. This CDR3 spans 13 amino acids. Per the germline V gene, CDR1 is SEHNR and CDR2 is FQNEAQ (reference sequence).

In this sample, this clonotype turned up a few times. The V call is TRBV29-1, the J call TRBJ2-7; TRBD2 agrees at 7 bases. Unmatched junction bases numbered 3, after V lost 4 bases and J lost 0 bases. This CDR3 is 13 amino acids long. Per germline, CDR1 SQVTM and CDR2 ANQGSEA. This chain's CDR3 is CSVGGTISYEQYF. DNA of the CDR3: TGCAGCGTTGGAGGGACTATCTCCTACGAGCAGTACTTC.

V usage is TRBV28 and J usage is TRBJ2-1; 12 bases match TRBD2. Germline V gene data show CDR1 as MDHEN and CDR2 as SYDVKM. The V and J ends lost 5 bases and 4 bases, in that order; junction bases with no gene match: 3. This CDR3 contains 15 residues. The CDR3 DNA reads TGTGCCAGCAGTAAGACTAGCGGGGGATACAATGAGCAGTTCTTC. As protein: CASSKTSGGYNEQFF.

The J gene is TRBJ1-6, the V gene TRBV7-6; no firm D call. Germline CDR1 SGHVS, CDR2 FNYEAQ. The CDR3 loop spans 15 amino acids. Trimming took 5 bases from V and 7 from J, leaving 15 bases between them. DNA for the CDR3: TGTGCCAGCAGCCAGCCGGCGGGATTGAATTCACCCCTCCACTTT. This encodes CASSQPAGLNSPLHF.

This clonotype has a count of ten or more. The rearrangement joins TRBV28 to TRBJ2-3; no firm D call. CDR1 is MDHEN, CDR2 SYDVKM, per germline. Trimming shortened V by 6 bases and J by 9 bases, and 16 bases separated the two germline ends. This CDR3 has 13 residues. Here the CDR3 DNA reads TGTGCCAGCAGCCTTACAGAGCCCAGGACGCAGTATTTT. Amino acid sequence: CASSLTEPRTQYF.

The chain has TRBV7-2 and TRBJ2-7, with 11 bases matching TRBD2. The V and J ends lost 3 bases and 6 bases, in that order; junction bases with no gene match: 13. The CDR3 loop spans 17 amino acids. Germline CDR1 is SGHTA and CDR2 is FQGNSA. The CDR3 loop is CASSLGLADIRRGEQYF. DNA for the CDR3: TGTGCCAGCAGCTTGGGACTAGCGGATATTCGGCGGGGCGAGCAGTACTTC.

The chain carries TRBV28 and TRBJ2-5; the D gene is possibly TRBD1 (5 bases). Germline V gene lookup returns CDR1 MDHEN and CDR2 SYDVKM. The CDR3 consists of 16 residues. The V and J ends lost 6 bases and 2 bases respectively, with 19 bases between them. The CDR3 sequence is CASSERTRRGQETQYF. The CDR3 nucleotides are TGTGCCAGCAGCGAACGAACCCGAAGGGGTCAAGAGACCCAGTACTTC. The full variable domain, with the rest looked up from reference TRBV28 and TRBJ2-5, is DVKVTQSSRYLVKRTGEKVFLECVQDMDHENMFWYRQDPGLGLRLIYFSYDVKMKEKGDIPEGYSVSREKKERFSLILESASTNQTSMYLCASSERTRRGQETQYFGPGTRLLVL.

The CDR3 loop is CASSPLAYEQYF. Written as DNA, the CDR3 is TGTGCCAGCAGTCCACTAGCCTACGAGCAGTACTTC. The chain recombines TRBV28 with TRBJ2-7; D may be TRBD2 (5 bases). CDR1 is MDHEN and CDR2 is SYDVKM in the germline V gene. This CDR3 spans 12 amino acids. V was clipped by 5 bases and J by 2 bases, with 7 bases between them.